The source of this TCR beta chain is a study of patients and donors after allogeneic stem cell transplantation. Trimming took off 0 bases at V and 4 bases at J, with 18 bases between the two ends. CDR3 length: 16 residues. The V gene's germline CDR1 is SQVTM and CDR2 ANQGSEA. TCRdb re-analysed the RT-PCR reads in MiXCR, keeping a single row per CDR3 protein. This sample has some 90,000 distinct CDR3 sequences, with 40% to 60% found just once. The TCR sequence derives from a human donor who was either an allogeneic HSCT recipient or a stem cell or donor lymphocyte infusion donor (not recorded which). It is not recorded whose cells these are; they may come from a transplant donor. Sequences were obtained from blood, either unsorted or a sorted T cell fraction (not recorded which). The gene calls are TRBV29-1 and TRBJ1-2; D remains ambiguous. As DNA, the CDR3 is TGCAGCGTTGAAGAAATGGAGGGAGGGCCACTCTATGGCTACACCTTC. Amino acid sequence: CSVEEMEGGPLYGYTF.